These 3 T cell receptor beta chains came from one sample sequenced in a study of T cell repertoires in cytomegalovirus infection. TCRdb ran MiXCR on the reads and lists one entry per CDR3 protein. Among under 300,000 distinct CDR3 sequences listed, more than 9% were seen once. The sequencing sample was made of PBMCs. The receptor source for this set is a human donor in good health (CMV status not recorded). Some clones in this sample may be carry-over from other donors' samples.

Only one count was recorded for this clonotype. A clone one base away is much larger, so this may be a read error. CDR3 nucleotide sequence: TGTGCCAGCAGTTACTCGGTTCCAGAGAACACTGAAGCTTTCTTT. Protein sequence: CASSYSVPENTEAFF. The rearrangement links TRBV6-2 or TRBV6-3 to TRBJ1-1; no clear D gene. The CDR3 loop spans 15 amino acids. CDR1 and CDR2 from the germline V gene are MNHEY and SVGEGT. Trimming pared 0 bases from V and 1 base from J, leaving 9 bases between.

Ten or more counts support this clonotype. The rearrangement links TRBV11-3 to TRBJ2-3; D perhaps matches TRBD2 (6 bases). Trimming removed 0 bases at V and 0 bases at J, with 16 bases between. The CDR3 has 18 amino acids. CDR1 is SGHNT and CDR2 is YENEEA in the germline V gene. This CDR3 is CASSLDGLGGGSTDTQYF. Written as DNA, the CDR3 is TGTGCCAGCAGCTTAGATGGTTTAGGTGGGGGGAGCACAGATACGCAGTATTTT.

This clonotype showed up just a few times. The chain is built from TRBV18 and TRBJ1-2; 12 nucleotides line up with TRBD1. The junction had 9 bases not matched to a gene; V was cut back by 1 base and J by 6 bases. Germline values: CDR1 KGHSH, CDR2 LQKENI. This CDR3 region has 17 residues. CDR3 bases: TGTGCCAGCTCACCACTTCAGGAGGGACAGGGGGCGGATGGCTACACCTTC. Protein product: CASSPLQEGQGADGYTF.